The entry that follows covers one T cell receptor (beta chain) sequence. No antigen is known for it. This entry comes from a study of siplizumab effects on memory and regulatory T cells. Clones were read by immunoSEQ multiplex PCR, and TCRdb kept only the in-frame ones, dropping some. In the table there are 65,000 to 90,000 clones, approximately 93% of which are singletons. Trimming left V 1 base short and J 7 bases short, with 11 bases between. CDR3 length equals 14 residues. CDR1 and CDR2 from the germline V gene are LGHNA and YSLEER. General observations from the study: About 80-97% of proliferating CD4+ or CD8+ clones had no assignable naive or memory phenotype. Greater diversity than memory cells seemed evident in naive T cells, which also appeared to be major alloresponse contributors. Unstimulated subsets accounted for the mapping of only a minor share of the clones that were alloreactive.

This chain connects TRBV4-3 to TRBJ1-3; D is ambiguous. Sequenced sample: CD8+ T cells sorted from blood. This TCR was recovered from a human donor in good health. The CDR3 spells CASSQGTMTNTIYF. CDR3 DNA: TGCGCCAGCAGCCAAGGTACTATGACGAACACCATATATTTT.